Listed below are T cell receptor beta chains from one sample, sequenced in a study of T cell responses to AZD1222 COVID-19 vaccine. Libraries were prepared by immunoSEQ multiplex PCR; TCRdb keeps only in-frame clonotypes and omits some of them. Seen here are roughly 140,000 clones, around 86% observed once, and the top ten hold about 3.8%. The source was peripheral blood, collected on day 0 of MenACWY control vaccination. The source is an adult in good health. CDR3s include the opening cysteine and the closing phenylalanine or tryptophan. D genes are given only for firm matches. Clone size is shown for a subset of rows, as once, few, many or a class of expanded clone.

v_call: TRBV5-6; clone_size: -; j_call: TRBJ2-5; d_call: TRBD1; cdr3_nt: TGTGCCAGCAGCCTCTTCGACAGGGTACGGGAGACCCAGTACTTC; cdr3_aa: CASSLFDRVRETQYF
v_call: TRBV4-1; clone_size: -; j_call: TRBJ1-5; d_call: -; cdr3_nt: TGCGCCAGCAGCCAAATGCCGGGTCAGCCCCAGCATTTT; cdr3_aa: CASSQMPGQPQHF
v_call: TRBV12-3/TRBV12-4; clone_size: -; j_call: TRBJ1-5; d_call: -; cdr3_nt: TGTGCCAGCAGCCCTGAACGGGGACAGCCCCAGCATTTT; cdr3_aa: CASSPERGQPQHF
v_call: TRBV10-1; clone_size: -; j_call: TRBJ2-3; d_call: TRBD2; cdr3_nt: TGCGCCAGCGCCAGACTAGCGGGGGGAAGCACAGATACGCAGTATTTT; cdr3_aa: CASARLAGGSTDTQYF
v_call: TRBV29-1; clone_size: -; j_call: TRBJ1-3; d_call: TRBD1; cdr3_nt: TGCAGCGCAGGGACAGGGCGGGAGAGAAACACCATATATTTT; cdr3_aa: CSAGTGRERNTIYF
v_call: TRBV3-1/TRBV3-2; clone_size: few; j_call: TRBJ2-1; d_call: -; cdr3_nt: TGTGCCAGCAGCCAAGACGACAGAGCTGAGCAGTTCTTC; cdr3_aa: CASSQDDRAEQFF
v_call: TRBV4-2; clone_size: -; j_call: TRBJ2-3; d_call: TRBD2; cdr3_nt: TGTGCCAGCCAAGGACCGGGACTAGGTACAGATACGCAGTATTTT; cdr3_aa: CASQGPGLGTDTQYF
v_call: TRBV29-1; clone_size: -; j_call: TRBJ1-2; d_call: -; cdr3_nt: TGCAGCGCCGTGCAGGGAAGCTATGGCTACACCTTC; cdr3_aa: CSAVQGSYGYTF
v_call: TRBV7-9; clone_size: -; j_call: TRBJ2-1; d_call: -; cdr3_nt: TGTGCCAGCAGCTCCCCAGCCCGGCAGAAATTATCCGATGAGCAGTTCTTC; cdr3_aa: CASSSPARQKLSDEQFF
v_call: TRBV11-2; clone_size: -; j_call: TRBJ2-5; d_call: -; cdr3_nt: TGTGCCAGCAGCTTTTCCCGGGACACGACCCGAGAGACCCAGTACTTC; cdr3_aa: CASSFSRDTTRETQYF
v_call: TRBV28; clone_size: -; j_call: TRBJ2-2; d_call: -; cdr3_nt: TGTGCCAGCAGTTTGGGGGGAAACACCGGGGAGCTGTTTTTT; cdr3_aa: CASSLGGNTGELFF
v_call: TRBV20-1; clone_size: -; j_call: TRBJ2-1; d_call: -; cdr3_nt: TGCAGTGCCGACGGGCCCGGGGTGCAGTTCTTC; cdr3_aa: CSADGPGVQFF
v_call: TRBV25-1; clone_size: -; j_call: TRBJ2-3; d_call: TRBD2; cdr3_nt: TGTGCCAGCAGAGAACCAAGCGGGGGGGCAACAGATACGCAGTATTTT; cdr3_aa: CASREPSGGATDTQYF
v_call: TRBV19; clone_size: -; j_call: TRBJ2-5; d_call: -; cdr3_nt: TGTGCCAGTAGTATAAGTTCAGGGAACAAAGAGACCCAGTACTTC; cdr3_aa: CASSISSGNKETQYF
v_call: TRBV7-9; clone_size: -; j_call: TRBJ1-5; d_call: -; cdr3_nt: TGTGCCAGCAGCTTAGCCGGGCAGCCCCAGCATTTT; cdr3_aa: CASSLAGQPQHF
v_call: TRBV7-9; clone_size: -; j_call: TRBJ1-4; d_call: TRBD1; cdr3_nt: TGTGCCAGCAGCGAGACAGGGCTCCATGAAAAACTGTTTTTT; cdr3_aa: CASSETGLHEKLFF
v_call: TRBV12-5; clone_size: -; j_call: TRBJ2-5; d_call: -; cdr3_nt: TGTGCTAGTGGTTTGGTCCCAGACGAAGAGACCCAGTACTTC; cdr3_aa: CASGLVPDEETQYF